This T cell receptor beta chain was found in a study of OX40 agonist ivuxolimab in advanced cancers. Study-wide points: The average count of expanded clones was higher among CD8+ T cells than among CD4+. With doses of 0.1 to 3.0 mg/kg, CD4+ and CD8+ blood T cells had undergone clonal expansion by week 6. The investigators did not determine what antigen specificity the expanded peripheral T cells had. Among the lowest peripheral clonal expansion occurred in 0.1-3.0 mg/kg partial responders.

Profiled with immunoSEQ multiplex PCR; TCRdb holds only in-frame clones, not every one. The table records 40,000 to 60,000 clones, 85% of them present only once. V shed 0 bases, J shed 2 bases, and the junction held 1 base outside the gene matches. There are 15 residues in the CDR3. The V gene's germline CDR1 is MNHEY and CDR2 SVGAGI. Of note for this clone: The antigen remains undetermined.

This sequence originates from an adult with an advanced solid tumor such as melanoma, head and neck, liver or kidney cancer. The rearrangement joins TRBV6-5 to TRBJ2-1; TRBD1 agrees at 7 bases. This sample comprised CD4+ or CD8+ T cells sorted from blood, obtained in a trial of the OX40 agonist ivuxolimab. CDR3 nucleotide sequence: TGTGCCAGCAGTTACTCAGGGGGCCCCTACAATGAGCAGTTCTTC. It is translated as CASSYSGGPYNEQFF.